This T cell receptor beta chain stems from a study of metastatic and nonmetastatic thyroid tumors (dated by TCRdb to 2018 to 2020). Describing the broader study: The researchers compared repertoires between peripheral blood samples and tumor or nodule tissue samples from patients with malignant or benign thyroid disease.

Broader findings and caveats from the paper: In both blood and tumor samples, TCR beta diversity was reported to be significantly higher in malignant tumors than in benign nodules.

V was cut back by 8 bases and J by 0 bases, leaving a gap of 17 bases between them. CDR1 and CDR2, per the germline V gene, are SGHDT and YYEEEE. The CDR3 holds 16 amino acids from the cysteine to the phenylalanine. The DNA shown is the 48-base CDR3, in frame from base 1. No treatment had been received by any patient before thyroid surgery. Using T-cell receptor beta sequencing, the study looked back at clinical samples from patients collected from the early 2010s to the late 2010s. Remarks on this clone: This clone's antigen is unknown. Base-call qualities are not available, and no considerably larger clone is one nucleotide away.

The library relied on PCR. Sequencing used an Illumina HiSeq 4000. High-throughput sequencing was used to profile the TCR beta-chain CDR3 region of every patient. In the source study's methods: Drawing on CDR3 differences between clinicopathological groups, the researchers built a classifier meant to tell apart patients with distant-metastatic papillary thyroid cancer. The Shannon index was used to measure repertoire diversity, and the Morisita-Horn index was used to measure how similar tumor and blood repertoires were. TCRdb's own reprocessing of the public reads used fastp at Q25 and MiXCR and kept productive beta chains. The V and J calls here are based on TCRdb, not the publication. This sample is represented by approximately 16,000 clones; around 28% of them were singletons. The biggest ten clones account for approximately 12% of the sample.

Recombination joined TRBV5-6 with TRBJ1-4; the D gene cannot be named for sure. This TCR was recovered from a male donor with papillary thyroid cancer or a benign thyroid nodule (not recorded which). Some clones in this sample may be carry-over from other donors' samples. The sequenced sample consisted of tumor tissue. The base sequence is TGTGCCAGTAGGCTCCGGGGAGGCCCAACTAATGAAAAACTGTTTTTT. This translates into CASRLRGGPTNEKLFF.